The 15 T cell receptor beta chains below all came from one sample that was sequenced in a study of blood T cell repertoires in COVID-19. The protocol was immunoSEQ multiplex PCR, while the TCRdb copy is restricted to in-frame clones and leaves out a portion. The table records around 200,000 clones, roughly four fifths of them present only once. Sequencing used peripheral blood. The receptors were sampled from a man aged 45-65 years who had recovered from COVID-19.

The V and J genes are TRBV19 and TRBJ1-1; tentatively, D is TRBD1 (6 bases). Germline values: CDR1 LNHDA, CDR2 SQIVND (reference sequence). The CDR3 is 15 residues long. V shed 1 base and J shed 5 bases, with 14 bases lying between them. In DNA, the CDR3 is TGTGCCAGTAGTATAGGGGGGGGCCGAGAGACTGAAGCTTTCTTT. Its protein is CASSIGGGRETEAFF.

In its sample, this clone was seen once. The DNA of the CDR3 is TGTGCCAGTAGTATTGGACAGGGCGGTTCTGGCTACACCTTC. Amino acid sequence: CASSIGQGGSGYTF. V gene TRBV19 combines with J gene TRBJ1-2, with 8 bases identical to TRBD1. Trimming removed 3 bases from V and 7 bases from J; junction bases left unmatched: 7. The germline V gene encodes CDR1 LNHDA and CDR2 SQIVND (reference sequence). CDR3 length: 14 amino acids.

There are a few counts of this clone. In DNA form, the CDR3 reads TGTGCCAGCAGCTTCTTACACAGCAATCAGCCCCAGCATTTT. Amino acid sequence: CASSFLHSNQPQHF. The rearrangement links TRBV7-2 to TRBJ1-5; D remains ambiguous. The germline V gene encodes CDR1 SGHTA and CDR2 FQGNSA. The CDR3 covers 14 residues. With 3 bases removed from V and 1 base from J, the gap between germline ends came to 7 bases. Supplemented by reference TRBV7-2 and TRBJ1-5, the full variable domain reads GAGVSQSPSNKVTEKGKDVELRCDPISGHTALYWYRQSLGQGLEFLIYFQGNSAPDKSGLPSDRFSAERTGGSVSTLTIQRTQQEDSAVYLCASSFLHSNQPQHFGDGTRLSIL.

J is TRBJ2-2 and V is TRBV24-1, with 7 bases that match TRBD2. In germline, CDR1 is KGHDR, CDR2 SFDVKD. The V gene end was trimmed by 6 bases and the J gene end by 6 bases; junction bases not matched to a gene: 6. The CDR3 runs to 14 residues. The CDR3, as DNA: TGTGCCACCAGTCACGGGAGGTCCGCCGGGGAGCTGTTTTTT. Protein: CATSHGRSAGELFF.

J is TRBJ2-7 and V is TRBV29-1; 9 bases are a match to TRBD2. This CDR3 is 15 amino acids long. Looked up from germline, CDR1 is SQVTM and CDR2 is ANQGSEA. V gave up 4 bases and J gave up 7 bases; unmatched junction bases: 14. CDR3 protein: CSVGNSGGSGGEQYF. The CDR3 coding sequence is TGCAGCGTTGGTAATAGCGGGGGTTCGGGGGGTGAGCAGTACTTC.

The chain combines TRBV28 with TRBJ1-5; D is possibly TRBD1 (5 bases). V was cut by 6 bases and J by 6 bases, with 9 bases left in between. The CDR3 covers 12 residues. CDR1 and CDR2 (germline): MDHEN, SYDVKM. Written as DNA, the CDR3 is TGTGCCAGCAGGGGGACTCGTCAGCCCCAGCATTTT. Translation: CASRGTRQPQHF. Based on the CDR3 plus reference TRBV28 and TRBJ1-5, the full variable domain is DVKVTQSSRYLVKRTGEKVFLECVQDMDHENMFWYRQDPGLGLRLIYFSYDVKMKEKGDIPEGYSVSREKKERFSLILESASTNQTSMYLCASRGTRQPQHFGDGTRLSIL.

V usage is TRBV10-2 and J usage is TRBJ2-7, with 13 bases matching TRBD2. The CDR3 spans 16 residues. Looked up from germline, CDR1 is WSHSY and CDR2 is SAAADI. V shed 8 bases, J shed 3 bases, and the junction held 10 bases outside the gene matches. The CDR3 region has the DNA TGCGCCAGCTTAGGGACTAGCGGGGAAACCCACTACGAGCAGTACTTC. It is translated as CASLGTSGETHYEQYF.

This clone came up a few times. This chain joins TRBV3-1 (or the pseudogene TRBV3-2) and TRBJ2-5; 15 positions match TRBD2. V trimming: 9 bases; J trimming: 9 bases; junction bases outside the gene matches: 5. The CDR3 extends over 13 amino acids. Germline CDR1 is LGHDT and CDR2 is YNNKEL (reference sequence). CDR3 loop: CASSGLAGGAQYF. In DNA, the CDR3 is TGTGCCAGTTCCGGACTAGCGGGGGGGGCCCAGTACTTC.

The rearrangement links TRBV19 to TRBJ2-6; the D is unclear. Germline CDR1 and CDR2: LNHDA and SQIVND (reference sequence). The CDR3 runs to 14 residues. The ends were cut back, 3 bases at V and 0 bases at J, with 3 bases in the middle. This CDR3 reads CASSIRSGANVLTF. In nucleotides, the CDR3 is TGTGCCAGTAGTATCCGCTCTGGGGCCAACGTCCTGACTTTC.

The CDR3 nucleotides are TGTGCCAGCAGCTCGGGACTAGCGGGTAACAATGAGCAGTTCTTC. Translating it yields CASSSGLAGNNEQFF. The chain is built from TRBV5-4 and TRBJ2-1, with TRBD2 identical over 12 bases. Trimming cost V 3 bases and J 5 bases; bases outside gene matches: 3. The CDR3 is 15 amino acids. Looked up from germline, CDR1 is SGHNT and CDR2 is YYREEE (reference sequence).

This clone was seen more than once but under ten times. The chain combines TRBV13 with TRBJ1-1; 9 bases match TRBD1. CDR1 and CDR2 from the germline V gene are PRHDT and FYEKMQ (reference sequence). The CDR3 has 14 residues. The J segment lost 5 bases and the V segment lost 0 bases, leaving 1 base of the junction unmatched. CDR3 in DNA: TGTGCCAGCAGCTTAGGACAGGGGGCAACTGAAGCTTTCTTT. Protein product: CASSLGQGATEAFF. Full variable domain (rest looked up from reference TRBV13 and TRBJ1-1): AAGVIQSPRHLIKEKRETATLKCYPIPRHDTVYWYQQGPGQDPQFLISFYEKMQSDKGSIPDRFSAQQFSDYHSELNMSSLELGDSALYFCASSLGQGATEAFFGQGTRLTVV.

The chain couples TRBV27 to TRBJ2-6; TRBD2 matches at 7 bases. The CDR3 totals 19 residues. Per the germline V gene, CDR1 is MNHEY and CDR2 is SMNVEV (reference sequence). Losses at the gene ends were 3 bases for V and 4 bases for J; bases not matched to a gene: 15. The CDR3 coding sequence is TGTGCCAGCAGTTTTTTATTCGGGGGGTATATTACAGGGGCCAACGTCCTGACTTTC. Amino acids: CASSFLFGGYITGANVLTF.

V and J are TRBV19 and TRBJ2-3; tentatively, D is TRBD2 (5 bases). The CDR3 covers 15 residues. V was trimmed by 7 bases and J by 0 bases, leaving 14 bases between them. Germline V lookup: CDR1 LNHDA, CDR2 SQIVND (reference sequence). DNA for the CDR3: TGTGCCAGTACCCCACTCGGGGTTAGCACAGATACGCAGTATTTT. Its translation is CASTPLGVSTDTQYF.

This clone occurred many times. The rearrangement joins TRBV24-1 to TRBJ2-1, with 8 nucleotides matching TRBD2. Unmatched junction bases numbered 11, after V lost 4 bases and J lost 1 base. CDR1 is KGHDR, CDR2 SFDVKD, per germline. The CDR3 sequence is 18 residues long. The CDR3 protein is CATSDSSGASGSYNEQFF. CDR3 coding DNA: TGTGCCACCAGTGACTCAAGTGGGGCTAGCGGGTCCTACAATGAGCAGTTCTTC.

The chain links TRBV7-2 to TRBJ1-4, with TRBD1 matching over 12 bases. Per the germline V gene, CDR1 is SGHTA and CDR2 is FQGNSA. After removal of 5 bases from V and 4 bases from J, the junction contained 8 bases not matched to a gene. This CDR3 is 17 amino acids long. As DNA, the CDR3 is TGTGCCAGCAGCACGGGACAGGGGGCTTCCCTTAATGAAAAACTGTTTTTT. Protein sequence: CASSTGQGASLNEKLFF.